This is a list of T cell receptor beta chains from one sample in a study of vaccination effects on CD4 cells after COVID-19. These receptors' antigens are unknown. Profiled with immunoSEQ multiplex PCR; TCRdb holds only in-frame clones, not every one. Among 37,000 or so clones, under 70% were seen once, and the ten largest hold 15%. The specimen comprised CD4+ T cells from PBMCs cultured with HCoV-OC43 spike peptides, sampled before COVID-19 vaccination. The receptors derive from a human donor who received a COVID-19 vaccine. Each CDR3 is given with its conserved first and last residue. The order of the fields is V gene, clone size, J gene, D gene, CDR3 DNA, CDR3 protein. D genes are given only for firm matches. A row's size may be missing; if present it is once, few, many or a size class.

>TRBV10-2|few|TRBJ1-4|NA
TGCGCCAGCAGTGCGGCGGAGGGCTCTGAAAAACTGTTTTTT
CASSAAEGSEKLFF
>TRBV7-6|many|TRBJ1-1|NA
TGTGCCAGCAGCGCAGGACGGACGATTATGAACACTGAAGCTTTCTTT
CASSAGRTIMNTEAFF
>TRBV3-1/TRBV3-2|NA|TRBJ2-7|TRBD2
TGTGCCAGCAGCTTATCAGCGGGGCGGAGCGAGCAGTACTTC
CASSLSAGRSEQYF
>TRBV5-1|NA|TRBJ1-4|NA
TGCGCCAGCAGCGAGGTTACGGGGAGCGAGGAAAAACTGTTTTTT
CASSEVTGSEEKLFF
>TRBV4-1|NA|TRBJ1-2|NA
TGCGCCAGCAGCCGAAGGGTGGCGGAGCCCTATGGCTACACCTTC
CASSRRVAEPYGYTF
>TRBV30|NA|TRBJ2-7|NA
TGTGCCTGGAGTGTGCAGTCCTACGAGCAGTACTTC
CAWSVQSYEQYF
>TRBV6-1|NA|TRBJ1-4|TRBD1
TGTGCCAGCAGTGAAGGACAGGGGTTTGAAAAACTGTTTTTT
CASSEGQGFEKLFF
>TRBV11-2|few|TRBJ2-1|NA
TGTGCCAGCAGCTTAGGATCATACCGTAATGAGCAGTTCTTC
CASSLGSYRNEQFF
>TRBV29-1|NA|TRBJ2-3|NA
TGCAGCGTTGAGGGCAGGGATACGCAGTATTTT
CSVEGRDTQYF
>TRBV6-5|NA|TRBJ1-2|TRBD1
TGTGCCAGCAGTTACGGACAGGGGGCGAGGGGTGGCTACACCTTC
CASSYGQGARGGYTF
>TRBV2|NA|TRBJ2-7|NA
TGTGCCAGCAATAGAGACATGGGCCCTTCCGAGCAGTACTTC
CASNRDMGPSEQYF
>TRBV21-1|NA|TRBJ1-1|NA
TGTGCCAGCAGCAAGGACATTTTTTCCTTGAACACTGAAGCTTTCTTT
CASSKDIFSLNTEAFF
>TRBV5-4|few|TRBJ1-1|NA
TGTGCCAGCAGCTTGTGGGGGGCGGGTGAAGCTTTCTTT
CASSLWGAGEAFF
>TRBV11-3|NA|TRBJ2-7|TRBD2
TGTGCCAGCAGGAGACCGGGACTAGCGGGAGTATCGTCATACGAGCAGTACTTC
CASRRPGLAGVSSYEQYF
>TRBV19|once|TRBJ2-2|TRBD1
TGTGCCAGTAGGACACAGGGGGCAGACACCGGGGAGCTGTTTTTT
CASRTQGADTGELFF
>TRBV5-6|few|TRBJ2-5|NA
TGTGCCAGCAGCTTGTTTTCAGGCCCGCAAGAGACCCAGTACTTC
CASSLFSGPQETQYF
>TRBV2|NA|TRBJ2-3|NA
TGTGCCAGCAGTGAACGTGGGAATACGCAGTATTTT
CASSERGNTQYF
>TRBV5-1|NA|TRBJ1-2|NA
TGCGCCAGCAGCTTCGGAAACGGCGATTTGGGCTACACCTTC
CASSFGNGDLGYTF
>TRBV2|NA|TRBJ1-2|NA
TGTGCCAGCACGCCCGAGAGGACAGTTTCCTCCGCTACCGGCTACACCTTC
CASTPERTVSSATGYTF
>TRBV27|NA|TRBJ1-1|NA
TGTGCCAGCTCCGGGGGAATGAACACTGAAGCTTTCTTT
CASSGGMNTEAFF
>TRBV4-1|NA|TRBJ2-1|TRBD2
TGCGCCAGCAGCCAAACCTGGCTCAGACTAGCGGGAGAAAGGTCCTACAATGAGCAGTTCTTC
CASSQTWLRLAGERSYNEQFF
>TRBV7-9|NA|TRBJ2-2|NA
TGTGCCACCCCGCCTACGGGCCCGGAGGAGGGGGAGCTGTTTTTT
CATPPTGPEEGELFF
>TRBV2|NA|TRBJ2-3|NA
TGTGCCAGCAGTGGACGGACCACAGATACGCAGTATTTT
CASSGRTTDTQYF
>TRBV19|few|TRBJ1-3|NA
TGTGCCAGTAGTGCCTCTGGAAACACCATATATTTT
CASSASGNTIYF
>TRBV27|NA|TRBJ1-3|NA
TGTGCCAGCAGTTTAACTGCACCGTTTACCGCTGGAAACACCATATATTTT
CASSLTAPFTAGNTIYF
>TRBV3-1/TRBV3-2|NA|TRBJ1-2|NA
TGTGCCAGCAGCCCTCCGGACAACTATGGCTACACCTTC
CASSPPDNYGYTF
>TRBV27|NA|TRBJ2-6|NA
TGTGCCAGCAGTAACCCCAGGGGTAGTGGGGCCAACGTCCTGACTTTC
CASSNPRGSGANVLTF
>TRBV5-1|NA|TRBJ1-3|NA
TGCGCCAGCAGCTTGGGGACAGTTGGAGAAACTACTGGAAACACCATATATTTT
CASSLGTVGETTGNTIYF
>TRBV5-4|few|TRBJ1-6|NA
TGTGCCAGCAGCTTGGTTAGCTCCTATAATTCACCCCTCCACTTT
CASSLVSSYNSPLHF
>TRBV5-6|NA|TRBJ1-6|TRBD1
TGTGCCAGCAGCCGCCGGGACAGGAATAGTTCACCCCTCCACTTT
CASSRRDRNSSPLHF
>TRBV25-1|NA|TRBJ1-5|NA
TGTGCCAGCAGGTCCGGAGGAAGCAATCAGCCCCAGCATTTT
CASRSGGSNQPQHF
>TRBV5-4|NA|TRBJ2-2|TRBD1
TGTGCCAGCAGCTCGCGGACAGGGGAGAGCACCGGGGAGCTGTTTTTT
CASSSRTGESTGELFF